This T cell receptor (beta chain) was captured by sequencing in a study of blood T cell repertoires in COVID-19 (dated by TCRdb to about 2020). Looking at the study overall: Samples from collaborators originated in the United States, Italy and Spain and spanned both the acute and convalescent phases of COVID-19. The material from the prospective study consisted of cDNA or gDNA derived from T cells, B-cell-depleted T cells, or PBMCs. Deeply sampled blood TCRbeta repertoires from subjects exposed to, actively infected with, or recovered from COVID-19 were included in the dataset. The repertoires were released in a freely available public database meant as a resource for research on the immune response to SARS-CoV-2. Samples came from the ongoing ImmuneRACE study (first 160 participants) plus 1,254 subjects from 6 global collaborators. The sample metadata nearly always contained a de-identified subject ID, COVID-19 status, age in years and sex. HLA class I and class II types, where available, came from metadata supplied by the sample provider rather than from assay-based typing.

The immunoSEQ Assay, a bias-controlled multiplex PCR, was used to amplify TCRbeta CDR3 regions from genomic DNA. In the authors' own workflow: The number of nucleated cells in each sample was estimated from the amplification of reference gene primers within the assay. Sequence reads were collapsed and filtered to measure the absolute abundance of every unique TCRbeta CDR3 rearrangement. For each sample, productive Simpson clonality was calculated by taking the square root of Simpson's diversity index across productive rearrangements. TCRdb mirrors the immuneACCESS table, restricted to in-frame sequences. Some clones are absent from its copies; in checked studies, under half trace to an unresolved V gene, and the reason for the others is unknown. V and J calls and clone size are copied from that table; D and trimming were computed from the DNA. The sample table holds about 190,000 clones, of which about 85% were seen once. The top ten hold roughly 2.9% of the sample.

This clone was detected a few times. What antigen it recognizes has not been identified. Per-base qualities were not stored, and no clone one base away is much larger. Beyond this particular receptor, the publication reports: How much clinical and demographic metadata was included differed by source and by participant, and the metadata was provided uncurated.

The collaborating institutions used their own protocols to collect whole blood in K2EDTA tubes. For TCRbeta analysis, collaborators shipped samples in one of three forms: frozen whole blood, isolated PBMCs, or DNA extracted from either of those sample types. Cut back by 5 bases and 4 bases, the V and J ends lie 11 bases apart. The CDR3 runs 13 residues from the cysteine to the phenylalanine. Left in the record is the CDR3 DNA by itself, 39 bases read in frame from the first base. The chain is assembled from TRBV12-3 or TRBV12-4 and TRBJ2-5, and possibly TRBD1, on 6 matching bases. The sequence derives from a woman in her twenties or thirties with active or convalescent COVID-19. The sequenced sample was peripheral blood. The CDR3 amino acid sequence is: CASSAADRETQYF. The bases read TGTGCCAGCAGTGCGGCGGACAGAGAGACCCAGTACTTC.